Shown below are 14 T cell receptor beta chains from a single sample sequenced in a study of T cell responses to AZD1222 COVID-19 vaccine. TCRdb's table, derived via immunoSEQ multiplex PCR, lists solely in-frame clones and lacks some. The repertoire consists of 79,000 or so clones, with roughly nine tenths occurring once and the leading ten covering approximately 5%. The starting material was peripheral blood, obtained 28 days after the second AZD1222 dose. The receptors originated from an adult who received the AZD1222 COVID-19 vaccine.

This clone appeared once. The V call is TRBV6-6, the J call TRBJ2-5; tentatively, D is TRBD1 (6 bases). CDR1 is MNHNY, CDR2 SVGAGI, per germline (reference sequence). The CDR3 consists of 14 residues. The V end lost 7 bases, the J end lost 2 bases, and 14 bases lay between the germline ends. In DNA form, the CDR3 reads TGTGCCAGCACCCCGGGGACACTGCAAGAGACCCAGTACTTC. It codes for CASTPGTLQETQYF.

The sample holds a few counts of this clone. The chain recombines TRBV9 with TRBJ1-6; TRBD1 matches 9 bases. Looked up from germline, CDR1 is SGDLS and CDR2 is YYNGEE. There are 16 residues in the CDR3. Losses at the gene ends were 4 bases for V and 7 bases for J; bases not matched to a gene: 9. The CDR3 DNA reads TGTGCCAGCAGCTTCCGTGGGGGACAGGGCAATTCACCCCTCCACTTT. Its translation is CASSFRGGQGNSPLHF.

Comment on this clone: One end of the junction fails to match germline, which may point to a read error. The rearrangement links TRBV2 to TRBJ1-6, with 10 nucleotides matching TRBD1. Germline-derived CDR1 and CDR2 are SNHLY and FYNNEI. The CDR3 totals 17 residues. The CDR3 sequence: CASSDRLRGQGNSALHF. CDR3 DNA: TGTGCCAGCAGTGACCGTCTCCGGGGACAGGGGAATTCAGCCCTCCACTTT.

The chain has TRBV6-6 and TRBJ2-7; tentatively, D is TRBD1 (6 bases). Germline lookup yields CDR1 MNHNY and CDR2 SVGAGI (reference sequence). The V end lost 0 bases, the J end lost 1 base, and 10 bases lay between the germline ends. The CDR3 covers 15 residues. CDR3 loop: CASSYSEGESYEQYF. CDR3 coding DNA: TGTGCCAGCAGTTACTCAGAGGGGGAGTCCTACGAGCAGTACTTC.

This chain uses TRBV11-1 with TRBJ1-1; unclear D gene. V lost 6 bases, J lost 1 base, and 12 bases lay in between. The CDR3 has 14 amino acids. The V gene's germline CDR1 is SGHAT and CDR2 FQDESV (reference sequence). The CDR3 sequence is CASRFRTANTEAFF. In DNA form, the CDR3 reads TGTGCCAGCAGGTTTCGGACGGCGAACACTGAAGCTTTCTTT. Full variable domain (outside the CDR3, taken from reference TRBV11-1 and TRBJ1-1): EAEVAQSPRYKITEKSQAVAFWCDPISGHATLYWYRQILGQGPELLVQFQDESVVDDSQLPKDRFSAERLKGVDSTLKIQPAELGDSAMYLCASRFRTANTEAFFGQGTRLTVV.

The CDR3 loop is CASSIVWNYGYTF. The DNA of the CDR3 is TGTGCCAGTAGTATAGTTTGGAACTATGGCTACACCTTC. The genes are TRBV19 and TRBJ1-2; no reliable D call. V was shortened by 1 base and J by 2 bases, with 5 bases between the two germline ends. Germline CDR1 reads LNHDA; CDR2 reads SQIVND (reference sequence). CDR3 size: 13 residues.

The chain has TRBV3-1 (or the pseudogene TRBV3-2) and TRBJ2-7; D is perhaps TRBD1 (6 bases). Germline V CDR1 and CDR2: LGHDT, YNNKEL (reference sequence). CDR3 length: 11 amino acids. The V end lost 5 bases, the J end lost 6 bases, and 8 bases lay between the germline ends. This CDR3 reads CASSKGGEQYV. The DNA of the CDR3 is TGTGCCAGCAGCAAAGGGGGCGAGCAGTACGTC.

This chain joins TRBV11-1 and TRBJ2-1; D unclear. This CDR3 is 14 amino acids long. V lost 3 bases to trimming and J lost 8 bases, with 14 bases between them. Germline CDR1 and CDR2: SGHAT and FQDESV (reference sequence). The CDR3 here is CASSLERVLDEQFF. CDR3 DNA sequence: TGTGCCAGCAGCTTGGAACGGGTCTTGGATGAGCAGTTCTTC.

This clone was observed once. V is TRBV5-1 and J is TRBJ1-1; 10 bases are shared with TRBD1. Per germline, CDR1 SGHRS and CDR2 YFSETQ. The J segment lost 7 bases and the V segment lost 4 bases, leaving 4 bases of the junction unmatched. The CDR3 has 13 residues. CDR3 DNA sequence: TGCGCCAGCAGCGGGGACAGGGGCCGTGAAGCTTTCTTT. Protein: CASSGDRGREAFF.

This rearrangement joins TRBV5-8 to TRBJ1-3; 8 bases agree with TRBD1. Germline V gene sequence: CDR1 SGHTS, CDR2 YDEGEE. This CDR3 is built from 14 residues. The trim removed 4 bases at V and 3 bases at J, leaving 3 bases unmatched. The CDR3 is CASSVDRGGNTIYF. As DNA, the CDR3 is TGTGCCAGCAGCGTTGACAGGGGTGGAAACACCATATATTTT.

The rearrangement links TRBV9 to TRBJ1-6, with D possibly TRBD1 on 5 matching bases. V lost 3 bases and J lost 9, with 19 bases in between. Germline V gives CDR1 SGDLS, CDR2 YYNGEE. This CDR3 is 16 amino acids long. CDR3 protein: CASSATSGTGGSPLHF. The CDR3 DNA reads as TGTGCCAGCAGCGCGACATCGGGGACCGGGGGTTCACCCCTCCACTTT.

The rearrangement uses TRBV7-8 and TRBJ2-2; TRBD1 agrees at 12 bases. V lost 1 base to trimming and J lost 5 bases; unmatched junction nucleotides: 8. The CDR3 spans 18 residues. CDR1 SGHVS and CDR2 FQNEAQ come from the germline V gene. The CDR3 DNA reads as TGTGCCAGCAGCTTAGGCCCCGGGACAGGGGGCTTTACCGGGGAGCTGTTTTTT. As protein: CASSLGPGTGGFTGELFF.

The chain recombines TRBV6-2 or TRBV6-3 with TRBJ1-4; D is undetermined. CDR1 and CDR2 (germline): MNHEY, SVGEGT. This CDR3 is built from 15 residues. Trimming left V 2 bases short and J 2 bases short, with 9 bases between. The chain's CDR3 is CASSYRVRTNEKLFF. The CDR3 nucleotides are TGTGCCAGCAGTTACCGAGTGAGGACTAATGAAAAACTGTTTTTT.

This CDR3 is CASTPWGGGRGRNEQFF. CDR3 in DNA: TGTGCCAGCACCCCATGGGGCGGGGGTCGTGGTCGGAATGAGCAGTTCTTC. The chain has TRBV27 and TRBJ2-1; 7 bases fit TRBD2. The V segment lost 7 bases and the J segment 7 bases; nucleotides outside the gene matches: 19. Germline values: CDR1 MNHEY, CDR2 SMNVEV (reference sequence). The CDR3 runs to 17 residues.